Below, 31 T cell receptor beta chains from the same sample are listed, as sequenced in a study of T cells in Graves' hyperthyroidism and ophthalmopathy. The investigators amplified TCR beta CDR3 regions from RNA transcripts. The HTBI primer set was used in a first-round RT-PCR of the TCR CDR3. TCRdb reprocessed the multiplex PCR reads via MiXCR and lists one record per CDR3 protein. The table lists a few hundred thousand distinct CDR3 sequences, about half of them singletons. The sequenced sample consisted of peripheral blood or thyroid tissue (not recorded which). All receptors come from a woman between 18 and 29 years old with Graves' hyperthyroidism.

This clonotype was found many times. The CDR3: CSVEDRGRGDYGYTF. For the CDR3, the DNA is TGCAGCGTTGAAGATCGGGGGAGGGGGGACTATGGCTACACCTTC. This rearrangement joins TRBV29-1 to TRBJ1-2, with D possibly matching TRBD1 (6 bases). The V end lost 0 bases, the J end lost 3 bases, and 14 bases lay between the germline ends. CDR3 size: 15 residues. Germline V lookup: CDR1 SQVTM, CDR2 ANQGSEA.

This clonotype was observed many times. The V gene is TRBV15, the J gene TRBJ2-7; D ambiguous. Trimming pared 2 bases from V and 0 bases from J, leaving 11 bases between. Germline values: CDR1 LNHNV, CDR2 YYDKDF (reference sequence). This CDR3 spans 15 amino acids. CDR3 bases: TGTGCCACCAGCAGATCGACCGATACCTCCTACGAGCAGTACTTC. Translating gives CATSRSTDTSYEQYF.

This clonotype came up a few times. The CDR3 loop is CSVHLGLAGGNEQYF. In DNA, the CDR3 is TGCAGCGTTCACCTGGGACTAGCGGGAGGTAACGAGCAGTACTTC. The chain recombines TRBV29-1 with TRBJ2-7; 15 bases line up with TRBD2. V was clipped by 5 bases and J by 5 bases; unmatched bases: 7. Germline V lookup: CDR1 SQVTM, CDR2 ANQGSEA. The CDR3 is 15 amino acids.

The V and J genes are TRBV5-4 and TRBJ1-1, with 8 bases aligning to TRBD1. V was pared by 4 bases and J by 8 bases, with 4 bases of the junction left unmatched. CDR3 length equals 12 residues. Germline CDR1 and CDR2: SGHNT and YYREEE (reference sequence). In DNA form, the CDR3 reads TGTGCCAGCAGCGCGGACAGGGAGGAAGCTTTCTTT. Amino acid sequence: CASSADREEAFF. Filled out from reference TRBV5-4 and TRBJ1-1, the complete variable domain reads ETGVTQSPTHLIKTRGQQVTLRCSSQSGHNTVSWYQQALGQGPQFIFQYYREEENGRGNFPPRFSGLQFPNYSSELNVNALELDDSALYLCASSADREEAFFGQGTRLTVV.

This clonotype came up many times. J is TRBJ2-7 and V is TRBV5-1, with TRBD2 identical over 8 bases. Germline V lookup: CDR1 SGHRS, CDR2 YFSETQ. The CDR3 totals 15 residues. Trimming at V came to 0 bases and at J to 3 bases, leaving 5 bases not matched to a gene. For the CDR3, the DNA is TGCGCCAGCAGCTTGGCTGGTAGCGGGATCTACGAGCAGTACTTC. As protein: CASSLAGSGIYEQYF.

The rearrangement joins TRBV2 to TRBJ1-6; 7 bases match TRBD1. The trim removed 6 bases at V and 8 bases at J, leaving 16 bases unmatched. Germline V gene data show CDR1 as SNHLY and CDR2 as FYNNEI. The length of the CDR3 is 17 residues. This CDR3 is CASRTSGTVEAHSPLHF. The CDR3 DNA sequence: TGTGCCAGCAGGACCTCCGGGACAGTCGAGGCCCATTCACCCCTCCACTTT.

The chain joins TRBV20-1 to TRBJ2-7; 14 nucleotides agree with TRBD2. Germline V gene lookup returns CDR1 DFQATT and CDR2 SNEGSKA (reference sequence). With V trimmed by 3 bases and J by 4 bases, 5 bases remained unmatched. CDR3 length: 15 amino acids. CDR3 in DNA: TGCAGTGCTAGGGGGACTAGCGGGAGTAGGTACGAGCAGTACTTC. Amino acid sequence: CSARGTSGSRYEQYF.

In its sample, this clonotype was seen many times. Written as DNA, the CDR3 is TGTGCCAGCAGAGACCCCGGGACTCCAAGCTCCTACGAGCAGTACTTC. The encoded protein is CASRDPGTPSSYEQYF. This chain connects TRBV6-2 or TRBV6-3 to TRBJ2-7; D is possibly TRBD2 (6 bases). Germline V CDR1 and CDR2: MNHEY, SVGEGT. Trimming left V 6 bases short and J 0 bases short, with 18 bases between. The CDR3 extends over 16 amino acids.

The chain joins TRBV10-3 to TRBJ1-6, with unresolved D. This CDR3 comprises 12 residues. Trimming took off 6 bases at V and 8 bases at J, with 8 bases between the two ends. The germline V gene encodes CDR1 ENHRY and CDR2 SYGVKD. CDR3 sequence reads: CAIRGRDSPLHF. CDR3 nucleotides: TGTGCCATCAGGGGGAGGGATTCACCCCTCCACTTT.

This clonotype was seen many times. The chain combines TRBV14 with TRBJ1-5; D unresolved. There are 13 residues in the CDR3. Germline V lookup: CDR1 SGHDN, CDR2 FVKESK. V was trimmed by 1 base and J by 11 bases, leaving 12 bases between them. CDR3 region: CASSQAWNSAQHF. The DNA of the CDR3 is TGTGCCAGCAGCCAAGCTTGGAATTCGGCCCAGCATTTT. Looking up the rest from reference TRBV14 and TRBJ1-5 gives the full variable domain: EAGVTQFPSHSVIEKGQTVTLRCDPISGHDNLYWYRRVMGKEIKFLLHFVKESKQDESGMPNNRFLAERTGGTYSTLKVQPAELEDSGVYFCASSQAWNSAQHFGDGTRLSIL.

The chain combines TRBV20-1 with TRBJ2-1; TRBD2 matches at 9 bases. V dropped 3 bases and J dropped 7; count of bases not matched to a gene: 10. The CDR3 extends over 15 amino acids. In germline, CDR1 is DFQATT, CDR2 SNEGSKA (reference sequence). The CDR3, as DNA: TGCAGTGCTAGCGTAGCGGGAGTCAAGGGAAATGAGCAGTTCTTC. It is translated as CSASVAGVKGNEQFF.

The chain carries TRBV20-1 and TRBJ2-1; perhaps TRBD2 as D (6 bases). The CDR3 is 11 amino acids. The germline gives CDR1 DFQATT, CDR2 SNEGSKA (reference sequence). Trimming cost V 3 bases and J 6 bases, with 6 bases left between them. CDR3 sequence reads: CSASGGNEQFF. DNA of the CDR3: TGCAGTGCTAGCGGGGGCAATGAGCAGTTCTTC.

The V call is TRBV9, the J call TRBJ2-2, with TRBD2 matching 8 bases. CDR1 and CDR2 from the germline V gene are SGDLS and YYNGEE. This CDR3 contains 15 residues. The trim removed 4 bases at V and 2 bases at J, leaving 4 bases unmatched. The CDR3 DNA reads TGTGCCAGCAGCCATAGCGGGGCCAACACCGGGGAGCTGTTTTTT. Translating gives CASSHSGANTGELFF.

The chain carries TRBV20-1 and TRBJ2-1, with D perhaps given as TRBD1 or TRBD2 (5 bases each). This CDR3 has 16 amino acids. The germline gives CDR1 DFQATT, CDR2 SNEGSKA (reference sequence). V lost 6 bases and J 8 bases, leaving 26 bases between the germline ends. The CDR3 here is CSAMGRARPWSDEQFF. The CDR3, as DNA: TGCAGTGCCATGGGGCGGGCTCGCCCTTGGTCCGATGAGCAGTTCTTC.

The rearrangement links TRBV20-1 to TRBJ1-4; D might be TRBD1 (5 bases). Germline CDR1 DFQATT, CDR2 SNEGSKA (reference sequence). V lost 6 bases, J lost 4 bases, and 12 bases lay in between. CDR3 length equals 13 residues. CDR3 sequence: CSASTGVNEKLFF. CDR3 sequence (DNA): TGCAGTGCCTCAACAGGTGTTAATGAAAAACTGTTTTTT.

Worth noting for this clonotype: Just one base apart from a much larger clone, this may be a read error. This chain joins TRBV6-5 and TRBJ2-7, with D unclear. V lost 6 bases to trimming and J lost 3 bases, with 15 bases between them. CDR3 length: 14 residues. Germline V gives CDR1 MNHEY, CDR2 SVGAGI. CDR3 DNA: TGTGCCAGCAGCTTAATCGGCGGAAACTACGAGCAGTACGTC. Translated, it gives CASSLIGGNYEQYV.

This clonotype occurred a few times. The chain couples TRBV3-1 to TRBJ2-7, with a weak D call TRBD2 (6 bases). This CDR3 spans 15 amino acids. Germline V gene sequence: CDR1 LGHDT, CDR2 YNNKEL (reference sequence). Trimming cost V 1 base and J 2 bases, with 12 bases left between them. CDR3: CASSQGGGMTYEQYF. The DNA for the CDR3 is TGTGCCAGCAGCCAAGGGGGCGGGATGACCTACGAGCAGTACTTC.

This clonotype was counted at least ten times. The chain joins TRBV27 to TRBJ2-7; maybe TRBD2 (6 bases). Germline V gives CDR1 MNHEY, CDR2 SMNVEV (reference sequence). Trimming took off 6 bases at V and 7 bases at J, with 16 bases between the two ends. This CDR3 has 13 residues. CDR3 sequence (DNA): TGTGCCAGCAGCGAATGGACTACCTCGGAGCAGTACTTC. It translates to CASSEWTTSEQYF.

This chain joins TRBV7-3 and TRBJ2-7, with D perhaps TRBD2 (6 bases). The CDR3 consists of 15 residues. Germline V gene data show CDR1 as SGHTA and CDR2 as FQGTGA. V was cut by 3 bases and J by 7 bases, with 19 bases left in between. In DNA form, the CDR3 reads TGTGCCAGCAGCTTCGACGGGAGCTCCTACAATGAGCAGTACTTC. It yields the protein CASSFDGSSYNEQYF.

This clonotype was detected ten times or more. The chain combines TRBV20-1 with TRBJ2-5; 7 positions match TRBD1. V shed 4 bases and J 5 bases; nucleotides not matched to a gene: 7. CDR3 length: 13 amino acids. Germline loops: CDR1 DFQATT, CDR2 SNEGSKA (reference sequence). The CDR3 coding sequence is TGCAGTGCTACCCCCGGGACAGCGGAGACCCAGTACTTC. Translation gives CSATPGTAETQYF.

This clonotype appeared a few times. Because it lacks the conserved phenylalanine or tryptophan at the end, this CDR3 is likely a read error. Because the CDR3's place on the DNA is in doubt, the DNA is left out and the CDR3 is given as listed by TCRdb. The rearrangement joins TRBV20-1 to TRBJ1-1. The CDR3 is 8 amino acids long, termini counted. CDR1 is DFQATT, CDR2 SNEGSKA, per germline (reference sequence). The CDR3 sequence is CSAREVFV.

This chain links TRBV4-1 with TRBJ2-7, with D perhaps matching TRBD2 (5 bases). Germline CDR1 MGHRA, CDR2 YSYEKL. The CDR3 totals 15 residues. Deletions cut 4 bases from V and 2 bases from J, with 15 bases between. CDR3 coding DNA: TGCGCCAGCAGCCCCCAGGACTCGCCAACCTACGAGCAGTACTTC. Amino acid sequence: CASSPQDSPTYEQYF.

Details on this clonotype: A read error may be the cause here, since a much bigger clone is one base away. The chain links TRBV20-1 to TRBJ1-2; D perhaps matches TRBD1 (5 bases). Trimming took off 1 base at V and 5 bases at J, with 14 bases between the two ends. The CDR3 spans 14 residues. The germline gives CDR1 DFQATT, CDR2 SNEGSKA (reference sequence). The CDR3 region is CSARGMGGGYGYTF. Here the CDR3 DNA reads TGCAGTGCTAGAGGTATGGGGGGGGGGTATGGCTACACCTTC.

This rearrangement joins TRBV12-3 or TRBV12-4 to TRBJ1-2; no reliable D call. Trimming left V 5 bases short and J 6 bases short, with 10 bases between. The CDR3 spans 12 residues. The CDR3 DNA reads TGTGCCAGCAGTGAGGGAGGGAATGGCTACACCTTC. It yields the protein CASSEGGNGYTF.

This chain uses TRBV11-2 with TRBJ2-3, with 11 bases lining up with TRBD1. V dropped 4 bases and J dropped 4; count of bases not matched to a gene: 4. Germline V CDR1 and CDR2: SGHAT, FQNNGV. This CDR3 is 15 amino acids long. The CDR3 coding sequence is TGTGCCAGCAGCTCCGGGACAGGGGGGTCAGATACGCAGTATTTT. This gives the protein CASSSGTGGSDTQYF.

This CDR3 is CASSFPTSGRREKLFF. Here the CDR3 DNA reads TGTGCCAGCAGCTTCCCGACTAGCGGCCGGAGAGAAAAACTGTTTTTT. V gene TRBV11-1 combines with J gene TRBJ1-4, with D uncertain. The ends were cut back, 3 bases at V and 8 bases at J, with 19 bases in the middle. CDR1 SGHAT and CDR2 FQDESV come from the germline V gene (reference sequence). The length of the CDR3 is 16 residues.

On this clonotype: Its ends do not fully match the called genes, so a read error is possible. The genes are TRBV7-2 and TRBJ2-5; 10 bases map to TRBD1. CDR1 is SGHTA, CDR2 FQGNSA, per germline. The CDR3 runs 16 residues. CDR3 protein: CASSQLDRGLRETQYF. The CDR3 coding sequence is TGCGCCAGCAGCCAGTTAGACAGGGGGCTTCGAGAGACCCAGTACTTC.

The CDR3 nucleotides are TGTGCCACGCACAGGACTAACACTGAAGCTTTCTTT. Its translation is CATHRTNTEAFF. This sequence joins TRBV2 and TRBJ1-1; the D gene is possibly TRBD1 (5 bases). The V gene's germline CDR1 is SNHLY and CDR2 FYNNEI. V was pared by 10 bases and J by 2 bases, with 11 bases between. The CDR3 loop spans 12 amino acids.

This chain joins TRBV29-1 and TRBJ2-2, with TRBD1 identical over 9 bases. CDR3 length: 15 amino acids. Germline CDR1 and CDR2: SQVTM and ANQGSEA. Trimming removed 8 bases from V and 7 bases from J; junction bases left unmatched: 14. CDR3 coding DNA: TGCAGCCAACCTCAGAGGGACAGGGCCGGCGGGGAGCTGTTTTTT. Translated: CSQPQRDRAGGELFF.

The chain employs TRBV11-3 and TRBJ1-5; D not resolved. The V gene's germline CDR1 is SGHNT and CDR2 YENEEA. There are 13 residues in the CDR3. V gave up 0 bases and J gave up 11 bases, with 11 bases separating them. This CDR3 reads CASSLDIKKTQHF. CDR3 DNA: TGTGCCAGCAGCTTAGATATTAAGAAGACCCAGCATTTT.

This chain joins TRBV7-3 and TRBJ2-2, with 8 bases aligning to TRBD2. CDR1 SGHTA and CDR2 FQGTGA come from the germline V gene. V lost 4 bases and J lost 0; bases outside the gene matches: 4. There are 16 residues in the CDR3. The CDR3, as DNA: TGTGCCAGCAGCTCCTATAGCGGGGCGAACACCGGGGAGCTGTTTTTT. Protein product: CASSSYSGANTGELFF.